A single sample gave rise to the 5 T cell receptor beta chains below, sequenced in a study of a mutant IDH1 vaccine in newly diagnosed glioma. Time point given: week 5, during vaccination. Mutant IDH1 20-mer peptide, at 300 ug, made up each vaccine dose, with topical imiquimod. These receptors are not linked to any known antigen. TCRdb keeps only in-frame clones here, not all; method: immunoSEQ multiplex PCR. The data hold approximately 50,000 clones, with about three quarters observed a single time. Here the sequenced sample was PBMCs, taken from a glioma patient whose treatment included an IDH1 peptide vaccine. Source of these receptors: a man in his fifties with glioma.

J is TRBJ2-5 and V is TRBV30, with 9 nucleotides matching TRBD2. Germline lookup yields CDR1 GTSNPN and CDR2 SVGIG (reference sequence). Unmatched junction bases numbered 1, after V lost 1 base and J lost 4 bases. This CDR3 comprises 13 residues. This CDR3 reads CAWSGTSVETQYF. CDR3 DNA: TGTGCCTGGAGTGGGACTAGCGTAGAGACCCAGTACTTC.

The chain couples TRBV7-3 to TRBJ1-1; possibly TRBD1 for D (5 bases). The germline V gene encodes CDR1 SGHTA and CDR2 FQGTGA. The length of the CDR3 is 14 residues. The V end was cut by 5 bases, the J end by 7 bases, with 17 bases between. The CDR3 DNA reads TGTGCCAGCAGCCCTTTATATGGGGGAGGTGAAGCTTTCTTT. It translates to CASSPLYGGGEAFF.

V usage is TRBV7-9 and J usage is TRBJ1-2; the D is unclear. Germline V gene data show CDR1 as SEHNR and CDR2 as FQNEAQ (reference sequence). The V gene lost 5 bases and the J gene lost 4 bases, with 14 bases spanning the gap. The CDR3 spans 14 residues. CDR3 sequence: CASSHDGPPYGYTF. CDR3 DNA: TGTGCCAGCAGCCATGACGGACCCCCCTATGGCTACACCTTC.

The chain uses TRBV7-3 and TRBJ1-2; 7 bases match TRBD1. CDR1 is SGHTA, CDR2 FQGTGA, per germline. The CDR3 has 14 residues. The V segment lost 1 base and the J segment 3 bases; nucleotides outside the gene matches: 2. The CDR3 sequence: CASSLNRGDYGYTF. CDR3 DNA sequence: TGTGCCAGCAGCTTAAACAGGGGAGACTATGGCTACACCTTC.

V gene TRBV7-9 combines with J gene TRBJ1-6, with D possibly matching TRBD1 (5 bases). V was cut by 5 bases and J by 13 bases, with 21 bases left in between. The CDR3 runs 15 residues. Germline-derived CDR1 and CDR2 are SEHNR and FQNEAQ (reference sequence). CDR3 region: CASSVTVGQNPPLHF. Written as DNA, the CDR3 is TGTGCCAGCAGCGTGACAGTGGGCCAAAATCCCCCCCTCCACTTT.